This T cell receptor (beta chain) came from a study of cytomegalovirus exposure and HLA in healthy donors. Germline V lookup: CDR1 MDHEN, CDR2 SYDVKM. Trimming removed 6 bases from V and 1 base from J; junction bases left unmatched: 9. CDR3 length equals 18 residues. The PCR had 60 Vbeta and 13 Jbeta primers. Sequencing was performed with immunoSEQ multiplex PCR; in TCRdb, only in-frame clones are kept and a portion is missing. Of around 130,000 clones in the sample, over 6.5% are singletons; the top ten hold 6% to 7.5%. The sequenced material came from PBMCs. The V and J genes are TRBV28 and TRBJ2-6; 10 nucleotides agree with TRBD1. The clonotype comes from a middle-aged woman in good health and CMV-seropositive. In nucleotides, the CDR3 is TGTGCCAGCAGCCCTCGGGGACAGGGGCGTTCTGGGGCCAACGTCCTGACTTTC. Its protein is CASSPRGQGRSGANVLTF.